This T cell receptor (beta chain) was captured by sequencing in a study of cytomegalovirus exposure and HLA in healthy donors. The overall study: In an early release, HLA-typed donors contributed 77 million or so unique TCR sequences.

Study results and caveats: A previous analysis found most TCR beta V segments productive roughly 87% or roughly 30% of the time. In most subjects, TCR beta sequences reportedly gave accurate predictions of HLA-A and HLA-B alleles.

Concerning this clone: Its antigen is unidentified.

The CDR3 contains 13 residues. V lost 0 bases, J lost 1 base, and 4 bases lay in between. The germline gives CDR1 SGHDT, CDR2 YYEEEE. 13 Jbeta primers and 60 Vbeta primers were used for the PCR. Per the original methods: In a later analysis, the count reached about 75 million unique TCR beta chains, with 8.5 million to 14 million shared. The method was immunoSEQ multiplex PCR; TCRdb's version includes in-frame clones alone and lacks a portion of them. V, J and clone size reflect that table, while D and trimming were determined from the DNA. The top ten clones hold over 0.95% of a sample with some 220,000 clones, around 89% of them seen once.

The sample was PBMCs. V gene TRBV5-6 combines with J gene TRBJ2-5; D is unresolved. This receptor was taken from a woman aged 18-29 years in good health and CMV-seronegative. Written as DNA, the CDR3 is TGTGCCAGCAGCTTGGACTTCCAAGAGACCCAGTACTTC. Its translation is CASSLDFQETQYF.